This TCR beta chain was identified in a study of CD8 T cells in ankylosing spondylitis. Via MiXCR, TCRdb re-called the 5' RACE reads, giving one row per CDR3 protein. Of about 540,000 distinct CDR3 sequences listed, roughly 13% are singletons. V lost 6 bases and J lost 8, with 17 bases in between. The CDR3 spans 14 residues. Findings and caveats of the study: Characteristic, it appeared, of ankylosing spondylitis blood was a TCR beta motif of about eight highly homologous variants.

A remark on this clonotype: Antigen specificity is unknown.

Sequencing used blood, either unsorted or a sorted T cell fraction (not recorded which). The sequence derives from a male donor with ankylosing spondylitis. The chain links TRBV12-3 or TRBV12-4 to TRBJ1-5; D is undetermined. The CDR3 DNA follows: TGTGCCAGCAGCTACATGACGGAATCAGAGCCCCAGCATTTT. It yields the protein CASSYMTESEPQHF.